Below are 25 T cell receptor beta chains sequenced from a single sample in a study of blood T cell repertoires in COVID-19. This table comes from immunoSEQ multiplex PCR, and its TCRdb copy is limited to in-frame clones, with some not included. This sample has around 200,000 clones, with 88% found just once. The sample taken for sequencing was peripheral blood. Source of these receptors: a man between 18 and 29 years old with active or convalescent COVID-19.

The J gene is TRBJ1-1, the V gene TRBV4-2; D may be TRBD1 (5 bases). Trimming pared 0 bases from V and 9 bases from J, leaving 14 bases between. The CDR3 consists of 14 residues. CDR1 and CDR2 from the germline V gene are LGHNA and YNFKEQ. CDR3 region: CASSQDRGAQKAFF. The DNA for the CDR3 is TGTGCCAGCAGCCAAGATCGTGGGGCGCAAAAAGCTTTCTTT.

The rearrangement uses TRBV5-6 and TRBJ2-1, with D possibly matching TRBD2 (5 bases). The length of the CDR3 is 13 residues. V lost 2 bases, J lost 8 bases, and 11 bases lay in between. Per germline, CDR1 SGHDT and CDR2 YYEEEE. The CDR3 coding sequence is TGTGCCAGCAGCTTACCGCGGGCCCATGAGCAGTTCTTC. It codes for CASSLPRAHEQFF. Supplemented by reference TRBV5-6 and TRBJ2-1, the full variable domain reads DAGVTQSPTHLIKTRGQQVTLRCSPKSGHDTVSWYQQALGQGPQFIFQYYEEEERQRGNFPDRFSGHQFPNYSSELNVNALLLGDSALYLCASSLPRAHEQFFGPGTRLTVL.

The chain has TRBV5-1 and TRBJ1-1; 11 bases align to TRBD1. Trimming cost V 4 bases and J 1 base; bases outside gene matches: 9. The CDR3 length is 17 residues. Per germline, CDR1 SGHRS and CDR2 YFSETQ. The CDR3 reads CASSHLLGQGANTEAFF. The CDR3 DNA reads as TGCGCCAGCAGCCACTTACTAGGACAGGGGGCGAACACTGAAGCTTTCTTT.

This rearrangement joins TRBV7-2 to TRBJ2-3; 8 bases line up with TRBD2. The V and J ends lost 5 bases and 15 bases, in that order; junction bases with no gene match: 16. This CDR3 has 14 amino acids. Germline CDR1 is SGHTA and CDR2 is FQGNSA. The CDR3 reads CASSVTWREASEYF. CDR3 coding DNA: TGTGCCAGCAGCGTGACATGGCGGGAGGCCTCCGAATATTTT.

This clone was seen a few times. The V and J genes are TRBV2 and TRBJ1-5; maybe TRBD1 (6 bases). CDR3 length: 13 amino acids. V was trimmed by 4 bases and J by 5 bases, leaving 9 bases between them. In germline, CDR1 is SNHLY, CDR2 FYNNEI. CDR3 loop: CASSVKGDQPQHF. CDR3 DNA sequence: TGTGCCAGCAGTGTGAAGGGGGATCAGCCCCAGCATTTT.

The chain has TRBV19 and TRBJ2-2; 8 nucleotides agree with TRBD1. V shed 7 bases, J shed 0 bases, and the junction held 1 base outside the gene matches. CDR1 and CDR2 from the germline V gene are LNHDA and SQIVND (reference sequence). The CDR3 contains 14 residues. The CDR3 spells CASKQGANTGELFF. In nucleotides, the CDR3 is TGTGCCAGTAAACAGGGGGCGAACACCGGGGAGCTGTTTTTT.

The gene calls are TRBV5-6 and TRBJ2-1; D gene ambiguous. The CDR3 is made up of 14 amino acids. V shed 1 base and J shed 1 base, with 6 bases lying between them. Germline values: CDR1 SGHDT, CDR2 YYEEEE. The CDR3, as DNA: TGTGCCAGCAGCTTGACGGTATCCTACAATGAGCAGTTCTTC. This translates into CASSLTVSYNEQFF.

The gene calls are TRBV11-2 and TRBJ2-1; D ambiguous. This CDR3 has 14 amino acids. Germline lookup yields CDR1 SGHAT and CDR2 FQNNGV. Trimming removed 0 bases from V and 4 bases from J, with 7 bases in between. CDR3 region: CASSLDPVYNEQFF. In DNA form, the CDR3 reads TGTGCCAGCAGCTTAGACCCCGTGTACAATGAGCAGTTCTTC.

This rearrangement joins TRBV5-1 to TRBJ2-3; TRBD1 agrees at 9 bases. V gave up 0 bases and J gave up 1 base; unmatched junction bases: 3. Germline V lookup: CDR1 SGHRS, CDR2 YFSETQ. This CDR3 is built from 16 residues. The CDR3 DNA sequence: TGCGCCAGCAGCTTGGCCAGGGACAGGGGCACAGATACGCAGTATTTT. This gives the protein CASSLARDRGTDTQYF.

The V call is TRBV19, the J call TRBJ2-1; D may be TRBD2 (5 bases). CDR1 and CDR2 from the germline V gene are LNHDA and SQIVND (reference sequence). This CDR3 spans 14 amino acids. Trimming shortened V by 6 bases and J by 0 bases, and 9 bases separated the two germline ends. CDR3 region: CASRTRSSYNEQFF. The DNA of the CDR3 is TGTGCCAGTAGAACTAGGAGCTCCTACAATGAGCAGTTCTTC.

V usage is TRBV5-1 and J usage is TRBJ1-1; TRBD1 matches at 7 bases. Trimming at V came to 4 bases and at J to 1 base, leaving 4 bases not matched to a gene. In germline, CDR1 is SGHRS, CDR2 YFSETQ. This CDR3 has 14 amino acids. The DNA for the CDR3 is TGCGCCAGCAGCCCGCGGACAGGGAACACTGAAGCTTTCTTT. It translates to CASSPRTGNTEAFF.

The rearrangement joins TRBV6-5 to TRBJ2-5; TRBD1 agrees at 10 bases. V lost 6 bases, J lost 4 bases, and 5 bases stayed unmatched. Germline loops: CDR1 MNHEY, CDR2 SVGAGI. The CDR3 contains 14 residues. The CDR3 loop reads CASRRTGGGETQYF. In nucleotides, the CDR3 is TGTGCCAGCAGAAGGACAGGGGGGGGAGAGACCCAGTACTTC.

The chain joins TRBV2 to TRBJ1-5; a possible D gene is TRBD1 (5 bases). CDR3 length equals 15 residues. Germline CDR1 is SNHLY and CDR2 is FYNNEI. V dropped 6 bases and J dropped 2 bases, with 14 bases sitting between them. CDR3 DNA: TGTGCCAGCAGGTGGACACGGATAGGCAATCAGCCCCAGCATTTT. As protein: CASRWTRIGNQPQHF.

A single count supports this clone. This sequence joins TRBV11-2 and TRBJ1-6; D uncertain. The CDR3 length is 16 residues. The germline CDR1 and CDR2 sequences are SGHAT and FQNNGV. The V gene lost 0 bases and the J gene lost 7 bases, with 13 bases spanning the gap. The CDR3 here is CASSLDMGATNSPLHF. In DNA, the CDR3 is TGTGCCAGCAGCTTAGATATGGGAGCTACAAATTCACCCCTCCACTTT.

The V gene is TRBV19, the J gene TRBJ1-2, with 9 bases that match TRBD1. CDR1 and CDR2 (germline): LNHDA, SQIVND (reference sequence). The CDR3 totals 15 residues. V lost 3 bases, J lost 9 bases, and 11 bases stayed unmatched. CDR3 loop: CASSMEDRGPHRYTF. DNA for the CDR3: TGTGCCAGTAGTATGGAGGACAGGGGCCCTCATCGCTACACCTTC. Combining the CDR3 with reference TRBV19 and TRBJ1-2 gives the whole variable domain DGGITQSPKYLFRKEGQNVTLSCEQNLNHDAMYWYRQDPGQGLRLIYYSQIVNDFQKGDIAEGYSVSREKKESFPLTVTSAQKNPTAFYLCASSMEDRGPHRYTFGSGTRLTVV.

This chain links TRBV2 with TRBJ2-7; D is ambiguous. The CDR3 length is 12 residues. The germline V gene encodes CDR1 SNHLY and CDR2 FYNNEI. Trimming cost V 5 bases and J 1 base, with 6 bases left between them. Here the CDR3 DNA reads TGTGCCAGCAGTTTACTATCCTACGAGCAGTACTTC. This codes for CASSLLSYEQYF.

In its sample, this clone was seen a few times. The CDR3 DNA follows: TGCGCCAGCAGCGGGACAGGGGCGGGTTATAATTCACCCCTCCACTTT. This translates into CASSGTGAGYNSPLHF. The chain joins TRBV5-1 to TRBJ1-6; 10 bases align to TRBD1. V lost 4 bases to trimming and J lost 4 bases; unmatched junction nucleotides: 5. The CDR3 loop spans 16 amino acids. The germline V gene encodes CDR1 SGHRS and CDR2 YFSETQ.

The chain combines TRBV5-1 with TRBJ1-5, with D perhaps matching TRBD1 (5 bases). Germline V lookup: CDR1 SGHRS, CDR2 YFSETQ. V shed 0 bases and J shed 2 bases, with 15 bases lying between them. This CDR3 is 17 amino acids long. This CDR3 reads CASSLDLGEEGNQPQHF. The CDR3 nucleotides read TGCGCCAGCAGCTTGGATCTGGGGGAGGAGGGCAATCAGCCCCAGCATTTT.

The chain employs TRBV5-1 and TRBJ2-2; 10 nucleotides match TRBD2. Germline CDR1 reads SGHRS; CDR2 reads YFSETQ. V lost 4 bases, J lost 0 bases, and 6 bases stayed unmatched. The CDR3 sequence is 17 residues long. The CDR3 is CASSLDGLAANTGELFF. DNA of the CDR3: TGCGCCAGCAGCCTAGACGGACTAGCGGCGAACACCGGGGAGCTGTTTTTT. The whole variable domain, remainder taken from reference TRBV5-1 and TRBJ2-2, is KAGVTQTPRYLIKTRGQQVTLSCSPISGHRSVSWYQQTPGQGLQFLFEYFSETQRNKGNFPGRFSGRQFSNSRSEMNVSTLELGDSALYLCASSLDGLAANTGELFFGEGSRLTVL.

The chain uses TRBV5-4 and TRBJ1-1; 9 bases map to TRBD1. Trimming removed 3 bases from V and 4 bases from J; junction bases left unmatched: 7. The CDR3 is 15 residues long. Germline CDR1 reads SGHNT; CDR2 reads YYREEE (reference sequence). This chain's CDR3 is CASSSQQGATTEAFF. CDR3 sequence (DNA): TGTGCCAGCAGCTCTCAACAGGGGGCGACCACTGAAGCTTTCTTT.

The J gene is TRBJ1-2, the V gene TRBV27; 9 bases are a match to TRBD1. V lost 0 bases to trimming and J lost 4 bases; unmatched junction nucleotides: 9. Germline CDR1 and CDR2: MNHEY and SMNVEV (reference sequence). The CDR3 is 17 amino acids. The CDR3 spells CASSLSAGTGPIYGYTF. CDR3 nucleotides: TGTGCCAGCAGTTTATCTGCCGGGACAGGGCCTATCTATGGCTACACCTTC.

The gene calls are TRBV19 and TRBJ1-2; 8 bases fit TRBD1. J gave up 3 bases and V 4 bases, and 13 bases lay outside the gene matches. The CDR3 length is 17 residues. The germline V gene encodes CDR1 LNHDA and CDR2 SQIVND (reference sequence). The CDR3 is CASSRDRRGYLDYGYTF. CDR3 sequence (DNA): TGTGCCAGTAGTAGGGACAGGAGGGGCTATCTCGACTATGGCTACACCTTC.

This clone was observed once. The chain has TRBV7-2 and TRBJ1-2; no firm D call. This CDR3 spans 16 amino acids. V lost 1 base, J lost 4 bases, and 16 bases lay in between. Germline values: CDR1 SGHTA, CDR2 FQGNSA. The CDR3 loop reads CASSLVYSPTVYGYTF. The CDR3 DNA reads TGTGCCAGCAGCTTAGTTTACAGCCCTACCGTCTATGGCTACACCTTC.

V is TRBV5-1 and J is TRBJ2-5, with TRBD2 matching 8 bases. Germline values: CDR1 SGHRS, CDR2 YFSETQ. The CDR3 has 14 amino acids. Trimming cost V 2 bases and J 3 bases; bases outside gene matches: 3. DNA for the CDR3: TGCGCCAGCAGCTTCGGAGCGGGGGAAGAGACCCAGTACTTC. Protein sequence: CASSFGAGEETQYF.

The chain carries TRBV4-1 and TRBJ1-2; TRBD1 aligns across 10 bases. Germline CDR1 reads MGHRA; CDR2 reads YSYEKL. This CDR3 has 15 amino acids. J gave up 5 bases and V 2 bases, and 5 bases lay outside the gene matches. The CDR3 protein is CASSQPTGGRYGYTF. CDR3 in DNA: TGCGCCAGCAGCCAACCGACAGGGGGCCGGTATGGCTACACCTTC.